The 9 T cell receptor beta chains reported below all come from one sample, sequenced in a study of vaccination effects on CD4 cells after COVID-19. Expansion of antigen-specific CD4+ T cells with viral peptide pools was carried out by the ViraFEST assay before sequencing. A 10-day culture period preceded the isolation of CD4+ T cells. Each participant was given two doses of one vaccine (BNT162b2 or mRNA-1273). Some clones are missing from TCRdb's copy, which holds only in-frame ones; the method was immunoSEQ multiplex PCR. The data hold some 70,000 clones, with 81% observed a single time. The antigens for these receptors are not known. Sequences were derived from CD4+ T cells from PBMCs cultured with HCoV-229E spike peptides, sampled after COVID-19 vaccination. The source is a human donor who received a COVID-19 vaccine.

This chain joins TRBV19 and TRBJ2-3, with D perhaps being TRBD1 or TRBD2 (6 bases each). The CDR3 extends over 14 amino acids. The germline gives CDR1 LNHDA, CDR2 SQIVND (reference sequence). Between the trimmed V and J ends, which lost 8 bases and 11 bases, there was a span of 23 bases. The CDR3 bases are TGTGCCAGTCAGGGGTCCCCGGGTCACGGGGGGCAGTATTTT. Translating gives CASQGSPGHGGQYF. The whole variable domain, filled in from reference TRBV19 and TRBJ2-3, reads DGGITQSPKYLFRKEGQNVTLSCEQNLNHDAMYWYRQDPGQGLRLIYYSQIVNDFQKGDIAEGYSVSREKKESFPLTVTSAQKNPTAFYLCASQGSPGHGGQYFGPGTRLTVL.

This sequence joins TRBV19 and TRBJ1-4, with D unclear. V was shortened by 5 bases and J by 6 bases, with 13 bases between the two germline ends. This CDR3 spans 14 amino acids. Germline V lookup: CDR1 LNHDA, CDR2 SQIVND (reference sequence). CDR3 in DNA: TGTGCCAGTAGTGCTCAATCACACGATGAAAAACTGTTTTTT. Its protein product is CASSAQSHDEKLFF.

The V call is TRBV29-1, the J call TRBJ2-2; D remains unclear. The V end was cut by 4 bases, the J end by 5 bases, with 14 bases between. The V gene's germline CDR1 is SQVTM and CDR2 ANQGSEA. This CDR3 spans 14 amino acids. CDR3 bases: TGCAGCGTTGCCAAGACGGATACAACCGGGGAGCTGTTTTTT. Its translation is CSVAKTDTTGELFF.

The chain carries TRBV5-6 and TRBJ1-3, with unresolved D. Trimming cost V 1 base and J 0 bases, with 11 bases left between them. CDR3 length: 16 residues. Germline assignment: CDR1 SGHDT and CDR2 YYEEEE. The CDR3 sequence: CASSLYSEHSGNTIYF. CDR3 in DNA: TGTGCCAGCAGCTTGTACAGTGAACACTCTGGAAACACCATATATTTT.

The chain is built from TRBV7-2 and TRBJ2-5, with D perhaps matching TRBD2 (7 bases). CDR1 and CDR2 (germline): SGHTA, FQGNSA. V lost 5 bases and J lost 5, with 21 bases in between. The CDR3 is 16 amino acids. The chain's CDR3 is CASSPSRGGGRETQYF. The DNA for the CDR3 is TGTGCCAGCAGCCCTAGCCGAGGCGGGGGCAGGGAGACCCAGTACTTC.

This clone turned up a few times. The rearrangement joins TRBV12-5 to TRBJ2-6; D is uncertain. Germline V gives CDR1 LGHNT, CDR2 FRNRAP. The CDR3 has 16 residues. Deletions cut 6 bases from V and 4 bases from J, with 16 bases between. CDR3 amino acids: CASGFFRPAGANVLTF. As DNA, the CDR3 is TGTGCTAGTGGCTTCTTCCGTCCGGCCGGGGCCAACGTCCTGACTTTC. Full variable domain (missing parts from reference TRBV12-5 and TRBJ2-6): DARVTQTPRHKVTEMGQEVTMRCQPILGHNTVFWYRQTMMQGLELLAYFRNRAPLDDSGMPKDRFSAEMPDATLATLKIQPSEPRDSAVYFCASGFFRPAGANVLTFGAGSRLTVL.

The V and J genes are TRBV18 and TRBJ1-2; TRBD1 matches 8 bases. Trimming took 5 bases from V and 5 from J; bases not matched to a gene: 4. This CDR3 contains 13 residues. The germline V gene has CDR1 KGHSH and CDR2 LQKENI. CDR3: CASSSGQDYGYTF. In nucleotides, the CDR3 is TGTGCCAGCTCATCGGGACAGGATTATGGCTACACCTTC. The full variable domain, with the rest looked up from reference TRBV18 and TRBJ1-2, is NAGVMQNPRHLVRRRGQEARLRCSPMKGHSHVYWYRQLPEEGLKFMVYLQKENIIDESGMPKERFSAEFPKEGPSILRIQQVVRGDSAAYFCASSSGQDYGYTFGSGTRLTVV.

V is TRBV25-1 and J is TRBJ1-1, with TRBD1 identical over 8 bases. The germline gives CDR1 MGHDK, CDR2 SYGVNS. The CDR3 sequence is 15 residues long. V lost 3 bases, J lost 4 bases, and 7 bases stayed unmatched. The DNA of the CDR3 is TGTGCCAGCAGTGACCCCAGGGGGCCGGGCACTGAAGCTTTCTTT. Residues: CASSDPRGPGTEAFF.

This clone was detected a few times. This chain joins TRBV19 and TRBJ1-2; the D gene is possibly TRBD1 (5 bases). Deletions cut 8 bases from V and 3 bases from J, with 19 bases between. Germline-derived CDR1 and CDR2 are LNHDA and SQIVND (reference sequence). The CDR3 is made up of 15 amino acids. CDR3 in amino acids: CASQIAEGIDYGYTF. The CDR3 coding sequence is TGTGCCAGTCAGATCGCGGAGGGGATTGACTATGGCTACACCTTC.